This T cell receptor beta chain was identified during a study of metastatic and nonmetastatic thyroid tumors. Thyroid surgery was performed in patients who had received no treatment beforehand. This clone was counted many times. Original processing methods: It was from CDR3 differences across clinicopathological groups that a distant-metastasis classifier for papillary thyroid cancer was built. Using MiXCR, TCRdb reanalyzed the PCR reads. The V and J calls shown here were made by TCRdb, not taken from the authors' results. The table lists 20,000 to 25,000 clones, 12% of them singletons. The CDR3 sequence is 15 residues long. Trimming removed 6 bases at V and 7 bases at J, with 18 bases between.

The clonotype comes from a male donor with papillary thyroid cancer or a benign thyroid nodule (not recorded which). Some clones in this sample may be carry-over from other donors' samples. The sample was blood. This sequence joins TRBV12-3 or TRBV12-4 and TRBJ1-4, with D possibly TRBD1 on 6 matching bases. CDR3 coding DNA: TGTGCCAGCAGCTCAAACAGGGCGGTTGGTGAAAAACTGTTTTTT. Amino acid sequence: CASSSNRAVGEKLFF.